Presented here are 27 T cell receptor beta chains from one specimen sequenced in a study of cytomegalovirus exposure and HLA in healthy donors. Both 60 Vbeta primers and 13 Jbeta primers went into the PCR. This table comes from immunoSEQ multiplex PCR, and its TCRdb copy is limited to in-frame clones, with some not included. Among 200,000 to 250,000 clones, approximately 84% were seen once, and the ten largest hold about 0.6%. Input material: PBMCs. The receptors were gathered from a woman aged 40 to 49 in good health and CMV-seronegative.

This chain uses TRBV27 with TRBJ1-6; the match to TRBD1 covers 8 bases. V was pared by 0 bases and J by 8 bases, with 6 bases of the junction left unmatched. The CDR3 spans 16 residues. Germline CDR1 is MNHEY and CDR2 is SMNVEV (reference sequence). CDR3 residues: CASSLSAAGGDSPLHF. DNA for the CDR3: TGTGCCAGCAGTTTATCCGCGGCAGGGGGCGATTCACCCCTCCACTTT.

The chain recombines TRBV19 with TRBJ1-2; the match to TRBD1 covers 9 bases. Trimming at V came to 5 bases and at J to 7 bases, leaving 5 bases not matched to a gene. This CDR3 region has 13 residues. Germline V lookup: CDR1 LNHDA, CDR2 SQIVND (reference sequence). The CDR3 DNA reads as TGTGCCAGTAGTCCGGACAGGGGATTTGGCTACACCTTC. Protein sequence: CASSPDRGFGYTF.

This chain links TRBV11-2 with TRBJ2-5; D is perhaps TRBD2 (6 bases). The CDR3 consists of 16 residues. V lost 0 bases to trimming and J lost 5 bases, with 16 bases between them. CDR1 is SGHAT, CDR2 FQNNGV, per germline. CDR3 DNA sequence: TGTGCCAGCAGCTTAGAGAGCAGCGTCAGCGGGGAGACCCAGTACTTC. The encoded protein is CASSLESSVSGETQYF.

The J gene is TRBJ2-3, the V gene TRBV28; D gene uncertain. The germline V and J ends were trimmed by 8 bases and 1 base, with 10 bases remaining between them. The CDR3 is made up of 13 amino acids. Per the germline V gene, CDR1 is MDHEN and CDR2 is SYDVKM. The CDR3 nucleotides are TGTGCCAGCCTCGGGTTAGGCACAGATACGCAGTATTTT. Translated: CASLGLGTDTQYF.

The genes are TRBV6-5 and TRBJ2-7; D is uncertain. The CDR3 length is 13 residues. Germline V gene sequence: CDR1 MNHEY, CDR2 SVGAGI. V was trimmed by 2 bases and J by 3 bases, leaving 8 bases between them. CDR3 coding DNA: TGTGCCAGCAGTTACGGCGGCAACTACGAGCAGTACTTC. This codes for CASSYGGNYEQYF.

The genes are TRBV6-6 and TRBJ1-6; unclear D gene. The CDR3 is 12 amino acids. Germline V lookup: CDR1 MNHNY, CDR2 SVGAGI (reference sequence). The germline V and J ends were trimmed by 2 bases and 7 bases, with 3 bases remaining between them. The CDR3 protein is CASSYLNSPLHF. The CDR3 region has the DNA TGTGCCAGCAGTTACCTCAATTCACCCCTCCACTTT.

The chain joins TRBV18 to TRBJ1-4, with 10 bases lining up with TRBD1. Looked up from germline, CDR1 is KGHSH and CDR2 is LQKENI. V trimming: 1 base; J trimming: 5 bases; junction bases outside the gene matches: 1. The CDR3 length is 15 residues. This CDR3 is CASSPLGQGNEKLFF. The DNA of the CDR3 is TGTGCCAGCTCACCACTGGGACAGGGGAATGAAAAACTGTTTTTT.

The chain links TRBV5-1 to TRBJ1-3; no reliable D call. The CDR3 length is 15 residues. The V end lost 3 bases, the J end lost 0 bases, and 10 bases lay between the germline ends. The V gene's germline CDR1 is SGHRS and CDR2 YFSETQ. The CDR3 bases are TGCGCCAGCAGCTCGGGCGGGGTCTCTGGAAACACCATATATTTT. Its protein product is CASSSGGVSGNTIYF.

The chain uses TRBV6-1 and TRBJ2-3, with 9 bases identical to TRBD2. The CDR3 extends over 17 amino acids. Germline V gene lookup returns CDR1 MNHNS and CDR2 SASEGT. V was pared by 0 bases and J by 3 bases, with 7 bases of the junction left unmatched. The CDR3 spells CASSEAKSGGLTDTQYF. The CDR3 coding sequence is TGTGCCAGCAGTGAAGCGAAGAGCGGGGGGTTGACAGATACGCAGTATTTT.

The chain combines TRBV6-1 with TRBJ1-5; 11 positions agree with TRBD1. This CDR3 region has 15 residues. Looked up from germline, CDR1 is MNHNS and CDR2 is SASEGT. Trimming removed 3 bases from V and 5 bases from J; junction bases left unmatched: 3. CDR3 loop: CASSDGTGGYQPQHF. In DNA, the CDR3 is TGTGCCAGCAGTGACGGGACAGGGGGTTATCAGCCCCAGCATTTT.

V and J are TRBV6-6 and TRBJ2-3; D unresolved. The CDR3 is made up of 14 amino acids. CDR1 is MNHNY, CDR2 SVGAGI, per germline (reference sequence). The germline V and J ends were trimmed by 2 bases and 4 bases, with 10 bases remaining between them. This chain's CDR3 is CASSYAALPDTQYF. For the CDR3, the DNA is TGTGCCAGCAGTTACGCGGCTCTACCAGATACGCAGTATTTT.

The rearrangement links TRBV4-3 to TRBJ2-7, with D maybe TRBD2 (6 bases). In germline, CDR1 is LGHNA, CDR2 YSLEER. The V end lost 0 bases, the J end lost 6 bases, and 15 bases lay between the germline ends. The CDR3 has 15 amino acids. CDR3 loop: CASSQEPQAGSEQYF. The CDR3 nucleotides are TGCGCCAGCAGCCAAGAACCCCAGGCGGGGTCCGAGCAGTACTTC.

In nucleotides, the CDR3 is TGTGCCAGCAGTCCGACTAGCGGGATCGCAGATACGCAGTATTTT. This gives the protein CASSPTSGIADTQYF. The chain employs TRBV6-4 and TRBJ2-3; 11 bases map to TRBD2. J was trimmed by 4 bases and V by 5 bases; bases with no gene match: 5. From germline, CDR1 is MRHNA and CDR2 SNTAGT. The CDR3 extends over 15 amino acids.

Note on this clone: Relative to the germline gene, one junction end is altered; a read error may explain this. The chain couples TRBV5-1 to TRBJ2-7; 9 bases line up with TRBD2. This CDR3 has 15 amino acids. Germline CDR1 SGHRS, CDR2 YFSETQ. This CDR3 reads CASRLGAGGTSEQYF. The CDR3 DNA reads as TGCGCCAGCAGGTTGGGAGCGGGGGGAACAAGTGAGCAGTACTTC. The full variable domain, in which reference TRBV5-1 and TRBJ2-7 provide the parts outside the CDR3, is KAGVTQTPRYLIKTRGQQVTLSCSPISGHRSVSWYQQTPGQGLQFLFEYFSETQRNKGNFPGRFSGRQFSNSRSEMNVSTLELGDSALYLCASRLGAGGTSEQYFGPGTRLTVT.

The genes are TRBV11-2 and TRBJ2-5; D ambiguous. The CDR3 is 13 amino acids. Deletions cut 1 base from V and 5 bases from J, with 8 bases between. Germline V gives CDR1 SGHAT, CDR2 FQNNGV. CDR3 in amino acids: CASSLGIGETQYF. The CDR3 coding sequence is TGTGCCAGCAGCTTAGGAATCGGGGAGACCCAGTACTTC.

This sequence joins TRBV2 and TRBJ2-7; no clear D gene. V was trimmed by 7 bases and J by 5 bases, leaving 9 bases between them. The CDR3 spans 11 residues. Germline CDR1 is SNHLY and CDR2 is FYNNEI. CDR3 sequence reads: CASNYFDEQYF. The CDR3 DNA sequence: TGTGCCAGCAATTACTTCGACGAGCAGTACTTC.

The chain uses TRBV18 and TRBJ2-1, with 10 positions matching TRBD2. Germline-derived CDR1 and CDR2 are KGHSH and LQKENI. The CDR3 is made up of 17 amino acids. V shed 2 bases, J shed 3 bases, and the junction held 7 bases outside the gene matches. CDR3 sequence reads: CASSPTSSGGFYNEQFF. The CDR3, as DNA: TGTGCCAGCTCACCAACCTCTAGCGGGGGCTTCTACAATGAGCAGTTCTTC. The full variable domain, its missing parts supplied by reference TRBV18 and TRBJ2-1, is NAGVMQNPRHLVRRRGQEARLRCSPMKGHSHVYWYRQLPEEGLKFMVYLQKENIIDESGMPKERFSAEFPKEGPSILRIQQVVRGDSAAYFCASSPTSSGGFYNEQFFGPGTRLTVL.

The chain couples TRBV9 to TRBJ1-2, with 8 bases that match TRBD1. V lost 4 bases and J lost 4; bases outside the gene matches: 9. Germline values: CDR1 SGDLS, CDR2 YYNGEE. CDR3 length equals 15 residues. As DNA, the CDR3 is TGTGCCAGCAGCCCGAGCGACAGGGGCAGCTATGGCTACACCTTC. As protein: CASSPSDRGSYGYTF. Full variable domain (outside the CDR3, taken from reference TRBV9 and TRBJ1-2): DSGVTQTPKHLITATGQRVTLRCSPRSGDLSVYWYQQSLDQGLQFLIQYYNGEERAKGNILERFSAQQFPDLHSELNLSSLELGDSALYFCASSPSDRGSYGYTFGSGTRLTVV.

The chain is built from TRBV28 and TRBJ1-5; D is unresolved. Germline assignment: CDR1 MDHEN and CDR2 SYDVKM. V lost 1 base to trimming and J lost 0 bases, with 7 bases between them. The CDR3 extends over 15 amino acids. This CDR3 is CASSLLHVSNQPQHF. In DNA, the CDR3 is TGTGCCAGCAGTTTATTACACGTTAGCAATCAGCCCCAGCATTTT.

The chain uses TRBV11-3 and TRBJ1-6; the match to TRBD1 covers 8 bases. The ends lost 5 bases at V and 10 bases at J; junction bases unmatched: 7. The CDR3 length is 14 residues. The V gene's germline CDR1 is SGHNT and CDR2 YENEEA. The CDR3 DNA follows: TGTGCCAGCAGCCAAAACAGGGGGGTCTCACCCCTCCACTTT. This gives the protein CASSQNRGVSPLHF.

The chain has TRBV5-1 and TRBJ2-5; 7 bases are shared with TRBD2. The CDR3 loop spans 15 amino acids. Looked up from germline, CDR1 is SGHRS and CDR2 is YFSETQ. J lost 4 bases, V lost 0 bases, and 6 bases had no gene match. The CDR3 region has the DNA TGCGCCAGCAGCTTGGGCGGGGGAGGAGGAGAGACCCAGTACTTC. Protein: CASSLGGGGGETQYF.

The gene calls are TRBV19 and TRBJ2-7, with D possibly matching TRBD2 (5 bases). The CDR3 consists of 12 residues. CDR1 and CDR2 (germline): LNHDA, SQIVND (reference sequence). Trimming left V 7 bases short and J 3 bases short, with 10 bases between. In DNA form, the CDR3 reads TGTGCCAGTAATGACTACGGCTACGAGCAGTACTTC. This gives the protein CASNDYGYEQYF.

The rearrangement links TRBV19 to TRBJ1-2; TRBD1 agrees at 8 bases. Trimming removed 10 bases from V and 8 bases from J; junction bases left unmatched: 15. CDR1 and CDR2 (germline): LNHDA, SQIVND (reference sequence). The CDR3 has 14 amino acids. The CDR3 spells CATKFWDRREGYTF. CDR3 coding DNA: TGTGCCACTAAATTCTGGGACAGGCGGGAAGGCTACACCTTC.

V usage is TRBV2 and J usage is TRBJ1-5, with D perhaps TRBD1 (5 bases). From germline, CDR1 is SNHLY and CDR2 FYNNEI. Trimming stripped 6 bases from V and 6 bases from J, with 12 bases between. The CDR3 totals 13 residues. The CDR3 loop is CASRSGVSQPQHF. The CDR3 DNA is TGTGCCAGCAGATCGGGGGTGAGTCAGCCCCAGCATTTT. Drawing the rest from reference TRBV2 and TRBJ1-5, the complete variable domain is EPEVTQTPSHQVTQMGQEVILRCVPISNHLYFYWYRQILGQKVEFLVSFYNNEISEKSEIFDDQFSVERPDGSNFTLKIRSTKLEDSAMYFCASRSGVSQPQHFGDGTRLSIL.

V gene TRBV7-2 combines with J gene TRBJ1-3; perhaps TRBD1 as D (6 bases). The CDR3 contains 16 residues. With 2 bases removed from V and 4 bases from J, the gap between germline ends came to 15 bases. Germline-derived CDR1 and CDR2 are SGHTA and FQGNSA. The CDR3, as DNA: TGTGCCAGCAGCTTAATGTCAGGGGCTACAGGAAACACCATATATTTT. As protein: CASSLMSGATGNTIYF. Variable domain in full (rest from reference TRBV7-2 and TRBJ1-3): GAGVSQSPSNKVTEKGKDVELRCDPISGHTALYWYRQSLGQGLEFLIYFQGNSAPDKSGLPSDRFSAERTGGSVSTLTIQRTQQEDSAVYLCASSLMSGATGNTIYFGEGSWLTVV.

The gene calls are TRBV7-6 and TRBJ2-7; possibly TRBD2 for D (6 bases). Germline CDR1 is SGHVS and CDR2 is FNYEAQ. V was trimmed by 5 bases and J by 1 base, leaving 24 bases between them. The CDR3 covers 18 residues. CDR3 coding DNA: TGTGCCAGCAGCACTGGTACCGGGACTCTAATATCATCCTACGAGCAGTACTTC. This translates into CASSTGTGTLISSYEQYF. The whole variable domain, remainder taken from reference TRBV7-6 and TRBJ2-7, is GAGVSQSPRYKVTKRGQDVALRCDPISGHVSLYWYRQALGQGPEFLTYFNYEAQQDKSGLPNDRFSAERPEGSISTLTIQRTEQRDSAMYRCASSTGTGTLISSYEQYFGPGTRLTVT.

The V and J genes are TRBV7-3 and TRBJ2-5; D may be TRBD2 (7 bases). Germline V lookup: CDR1 SGHTA, CDR2 FQGTGA. Deletions cut 5 bases from V and 2 bases from J, with 12 bases between. The CDR3 runs to 14 residues. The CDR3 DNA reads as TGTGCCAGCAGCCTAGGGGGGGTGCAAGAGACCCAGTACTTC. As protein: CASSLGGVQETQYF.